This section outlines one TCR beta chain sequence together with its context. Its antigen is currently unknown. These data originate in a study of shared clonotypes between healthy human individuals. Replicate sorted-subset PCRs were loaded with around 0.2 ug DNA, 31,000 or so T cell genomes. Assay used: immunoSEQ multiplex PCR; TCRdb lists only in-frame clones, some missing. The data contain 2 million to 2.5 million clones, approximately 93% of them singletons. Study results and caveats: Memory subsets had estimated richness that was generally smaller than that of naive subsets. Limited genetic and exposure-history diversity came from having few donors.

This CDR3 region has 14 residues. V gave up 1 base and J gave up 4 bases, with 8 bases separating them. Per the germline V gene, CDR1 is SGHDN and CDR2 is FVKESK. This sequence joins TRBV14 and TRBJ1-3; D gene uncertain. The TCR sequence derives from a man younger than 30 in good health. Some clones in this sample may be carry-over from other donors' samples. Sequenced sample: naive CD4+ T cells from PBMCs. Sample subset: CD45RA+ positively selected. CDR3 region: CASSQVGVGNTIYF. CDR3 coding DNA: TGTGCCAGCAGCCAAGTTGGGGTAGGAAACACCATATATTTT.